Sequencing of this TCR beta chain was carried out in a study of blood T cell repertoires in COVID-19 (dated by TCRdb to about 2020). With respect to the entire study: Collaborator samples came from the United States, Italy and Spain and covered acute and convalescent phases of COVID-19. The prospective study material was composed of cDNA or gDNA derived from T cells, B-cell-depleted T cells, or PBMCs. The dataset comprised deeply sampled blood TCRbeta repertoires from subjects exposed to, actively infected with, or recovered from COVID-19. The repertoires were made available in a free public database intended to serve as a resource for research on the immune response to SARS-CoV-2. Samples came from the ongoing ImmuneRACE study (first 160 participants) plus 1,254 subjects from 6 global collaborators. Nearly every sample came with metadata listing a de-identified subject ID, COVID-19 status, age in years and sex. Where available, HLA class I and class II types were taken from metadata supplied by the sample provider and were not determined by assay-based typing.

As for this clone: What this receptor recognizes is not known. The record has no base qualities; no much larger clone is one base away.

What the work shows at the level of the full study, not this receptor alone: The amount of clinical and demographic metadata varied by source and participant and was provided uncurated.

In Seattle, one collaborating source enrolled patients while the infection was active and tracked those patients longitudinally over the course of disease. Each collaborating institution followed its own protocols to collect whole blood in K2EDTA tubes. For TCRbeta analysis, collaborators shipped samples as frozen whole blood, isolated PBMCs, or DNA extracted from either of those sample types. TCRbeta CDR3 regions were amplified from genomic DNA using the immunoSEQ Assay, a bias-controlled multiplex PCR. In the original analysis: The number of nucleated cells in each sample was estimated by amplification of reference gene primers within the assay. To quantify the absolute abundance of each unique TCRbeta CDR3 rearrangement, sequence reads were collapsed and filtered. For each sample, productive Simpson clonality was calculated as the square root of Simpson's diversity index across productive rearrangements. Sourced from immuneACCESS, this table was stored by TCRdb with only in-frame sequences that have V and J called. A share of the clones is absent; for the studies checked, an unresolved V gene accounts for under half, and the remainder has no known explanation. D and trimming come from the DNA, and the V and J calls and clone size come from that table. Here the sample has about 150,000 clones; approximately 80% occur a single time. Roughly an eighth of the sample is in the top ten clones.

The sequence was collected from a woman aged 60-70 years with COVID-19, enrolled during active disease. The specimen was peripheral blood.

In nucleotides, the sequence is TGCGCCAGCAGTGGGGGACAGTATCAGCCCCAGCATTTT. Its product reads: CASSGGQYQPQHF. The receptor chain draws on TRBV10-2 and TRBJ1-5; 7 central bases correspond to TRBD1. V is pruned by 4 bases and J by 5 bases, leaving 2 bases of the junction without a gene match. The CDR3 sequence holds 13 residues, the cysteine and phenylalanine included. Only CDR3 DNA is held: 39 bases, read in frame from base 1. CDR1 and CDR2 are read off the germline V gene as WSHSY and SAAADI.